A single T cell receptor beta chain is shown here with its context. The protocol was immunoSEQ multiplex PCR, while the TCRdb copy is restricted to in-frame clones and leaves out a portion. The sample yields some 88,000 clones, approximately 85% seen once. The data were obtained in a study of blood T cell repertoires in COVID-19. Whole-study context: T cells, B-cell-depleted T cells, or PBMCs supplied cDNA or gDNA.

This CDR3 spans 14 amino acids. Germline V gene lookup returns CDR1 LNHDA and CDR2 SQIVND (reference sequence). V was trimmed by 5 bases and J by 1 base, leaving 8 bases between them. This sequence originates from a man in his 60s with acute or convalescent COVID-19. Specimen: peripheral blood. The chain combines TRBV19 with TRBJ2-2; D is unresolved. The CDR3 sequence is CASSARQNTGELFF. CDR3 coding DNA: TGTGCCAGTAGTGCTCGACAGAACACCGGGGAGCTGTTTTTT.